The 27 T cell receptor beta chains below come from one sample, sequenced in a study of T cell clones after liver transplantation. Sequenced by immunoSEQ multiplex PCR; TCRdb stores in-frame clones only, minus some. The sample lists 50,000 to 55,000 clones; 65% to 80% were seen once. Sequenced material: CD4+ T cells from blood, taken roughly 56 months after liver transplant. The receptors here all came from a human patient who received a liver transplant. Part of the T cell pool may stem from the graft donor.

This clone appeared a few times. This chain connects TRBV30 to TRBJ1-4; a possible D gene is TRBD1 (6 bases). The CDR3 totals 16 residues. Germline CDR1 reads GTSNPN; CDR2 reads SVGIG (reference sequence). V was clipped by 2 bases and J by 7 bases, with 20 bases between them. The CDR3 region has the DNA TGTGCCTGGAGTAAAATTTCGGGGGCGCAGGGTGAAAAACTGTTTTTT. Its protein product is CAWSKISGAQGEKLFF.

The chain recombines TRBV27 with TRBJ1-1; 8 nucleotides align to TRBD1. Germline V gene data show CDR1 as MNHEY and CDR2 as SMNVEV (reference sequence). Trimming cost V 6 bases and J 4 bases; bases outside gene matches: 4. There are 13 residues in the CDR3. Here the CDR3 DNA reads TGTGCCAGCAGAGATACAGGGGGCACTGAAGCTTTCTTT. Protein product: CASRDTGGTEAFF.

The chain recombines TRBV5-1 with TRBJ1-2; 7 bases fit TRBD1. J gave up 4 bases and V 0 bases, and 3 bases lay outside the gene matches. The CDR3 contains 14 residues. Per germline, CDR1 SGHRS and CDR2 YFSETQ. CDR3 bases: TGCGCCAGCAGCTTGGAGGGACAGTCCTATGGCTACACCTTC. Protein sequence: CASSLEGQSYGYTF.

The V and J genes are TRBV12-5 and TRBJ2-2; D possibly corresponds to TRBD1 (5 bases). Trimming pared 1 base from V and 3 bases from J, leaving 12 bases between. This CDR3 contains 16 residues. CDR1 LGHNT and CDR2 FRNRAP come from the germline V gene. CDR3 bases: TGTGCTAGTGGTTTGGCTGGGGCTTTGGACACCGGGGAGCTGTTTTTT. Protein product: CASGLAGALDTGELFF.

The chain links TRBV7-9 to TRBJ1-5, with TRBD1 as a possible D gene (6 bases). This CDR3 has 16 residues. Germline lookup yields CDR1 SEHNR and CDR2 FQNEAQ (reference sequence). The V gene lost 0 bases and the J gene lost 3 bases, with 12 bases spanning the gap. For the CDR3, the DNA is TGTGCCAGCAGCTTAGCAGTTTCAGGGGCCAATCAGCCCCAGCATTTT. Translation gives CASSLAVSGANQPQHF.

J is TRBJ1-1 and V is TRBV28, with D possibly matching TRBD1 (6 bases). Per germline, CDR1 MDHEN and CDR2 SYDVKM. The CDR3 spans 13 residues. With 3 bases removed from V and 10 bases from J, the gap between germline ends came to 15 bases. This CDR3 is CASSFSGAGGAFF. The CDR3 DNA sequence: TGTGCCAGCAGTTTCTCGGGGGCCGGCGGAGCTTTCTTT.

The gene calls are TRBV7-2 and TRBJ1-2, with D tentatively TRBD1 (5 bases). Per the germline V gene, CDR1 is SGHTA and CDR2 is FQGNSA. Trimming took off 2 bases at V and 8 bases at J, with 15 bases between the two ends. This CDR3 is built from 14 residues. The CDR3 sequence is CASSLRGRELGYTF. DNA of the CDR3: TGTGCCAGCAGCTTAAGGGGAAGGGAGTTGGGCTACACCTTC.

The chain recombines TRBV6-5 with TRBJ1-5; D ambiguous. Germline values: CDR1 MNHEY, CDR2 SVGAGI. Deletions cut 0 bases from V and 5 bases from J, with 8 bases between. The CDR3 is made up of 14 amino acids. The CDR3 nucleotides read TGTGCCAGCAGTTACTCGTCAAGGGATCAGCCCCAGCATTTT. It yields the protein CASSYSSRDQPQHF.

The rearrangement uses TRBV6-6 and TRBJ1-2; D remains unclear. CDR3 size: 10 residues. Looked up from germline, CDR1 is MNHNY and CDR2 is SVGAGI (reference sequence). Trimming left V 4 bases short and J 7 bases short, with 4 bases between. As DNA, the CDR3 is TGTGCCAGCAGTTTGGGTGGCTACACCTTC. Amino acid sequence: CASSLGGYTF.

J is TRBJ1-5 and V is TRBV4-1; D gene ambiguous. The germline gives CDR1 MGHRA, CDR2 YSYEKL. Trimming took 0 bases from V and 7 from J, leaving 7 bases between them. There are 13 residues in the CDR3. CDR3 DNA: TGCGCCAGCAGCCAAGATGCGGAACAGCCCCAGCATTTT. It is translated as CASSQDAEQPQHF.

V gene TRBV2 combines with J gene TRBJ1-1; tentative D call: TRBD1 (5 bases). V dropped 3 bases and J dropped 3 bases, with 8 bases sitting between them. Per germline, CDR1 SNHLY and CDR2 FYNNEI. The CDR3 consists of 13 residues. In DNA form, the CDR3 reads TGTGCCAGCAGTGATTTCAGGGACACTGAAGCTTTCTTT. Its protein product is CASSDFRDTEAFF.

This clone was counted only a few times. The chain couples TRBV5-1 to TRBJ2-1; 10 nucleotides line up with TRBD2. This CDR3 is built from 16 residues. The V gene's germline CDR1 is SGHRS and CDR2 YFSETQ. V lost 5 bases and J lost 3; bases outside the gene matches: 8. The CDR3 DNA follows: TGCGCCAGCAGTCCCAGCGGGGGGGCTGGCTACAATGAGCAGTTCTTC. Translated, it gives CASSPSGGAGYNEQFF.

In DNA, the CDR3 is TGCGCCAGCAGCTTAGCGGGGGGGCCCACAGATACGCAGTATTTT. Translating gives CASSLAGGPTDTQYF. The rearrangement joins TRBV5-1 to TRBJ2-3; 10 nucleotides align to TRBD2. Germline loops: CDR1 SGHRS, CDR2 YFSETQ. The V segment lost 2 bases and the J segment 2 bases; nucleotides outside the gene matches: 2. The CDR3 runs to 15 residues.

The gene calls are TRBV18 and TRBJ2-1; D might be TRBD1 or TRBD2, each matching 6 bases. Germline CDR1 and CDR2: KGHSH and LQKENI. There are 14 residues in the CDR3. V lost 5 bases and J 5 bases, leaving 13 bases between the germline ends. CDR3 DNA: TGTGCCAGCTCAGTGAAAAGGGGGGACAATGAGCAGTTCTTC. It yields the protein CASSVKRGDNEQFF.

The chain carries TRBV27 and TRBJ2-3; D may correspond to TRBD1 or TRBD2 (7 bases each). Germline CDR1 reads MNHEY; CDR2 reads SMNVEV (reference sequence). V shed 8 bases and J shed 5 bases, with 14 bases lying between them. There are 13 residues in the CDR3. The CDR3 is CASETGRGDTQYF. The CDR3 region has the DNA TGTGCCAGCGAGACAGGGAGGGGAGATACGCAGTATTTT.

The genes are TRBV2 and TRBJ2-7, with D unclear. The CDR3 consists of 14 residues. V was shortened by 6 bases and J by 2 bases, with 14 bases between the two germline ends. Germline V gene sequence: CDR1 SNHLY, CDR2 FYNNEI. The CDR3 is CASSFARTAYEQYF. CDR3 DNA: TGTGCCAGCAGCTTCGCTAGGACGGCCTACGAGCAGTACTTC.

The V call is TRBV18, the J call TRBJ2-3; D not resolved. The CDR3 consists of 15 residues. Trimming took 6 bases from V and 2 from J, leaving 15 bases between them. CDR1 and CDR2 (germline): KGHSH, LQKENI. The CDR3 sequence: CASSEIATSTDTQYF. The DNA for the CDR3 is TGTGCCAGCTCGGAGATAGCTACTTCCACAGATACGCAGTATTTT.

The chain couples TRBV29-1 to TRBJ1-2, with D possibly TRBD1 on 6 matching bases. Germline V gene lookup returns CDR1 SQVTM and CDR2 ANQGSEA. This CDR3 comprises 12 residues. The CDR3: CSADSSNYGYTF. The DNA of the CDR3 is TGCAGTGCGGACAGCTCCAACTATGGCTACACCTTC.

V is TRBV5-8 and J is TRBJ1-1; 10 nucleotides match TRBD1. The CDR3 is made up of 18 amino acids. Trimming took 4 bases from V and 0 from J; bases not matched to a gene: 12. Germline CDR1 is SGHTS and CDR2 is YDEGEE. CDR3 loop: CASSPGTGAPDLNTEAFF. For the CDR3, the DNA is TGTGCCAGCAGCCCGGGGACAGGGGCGCCCGATTTGAACACTGAAGCTTTCTTT.

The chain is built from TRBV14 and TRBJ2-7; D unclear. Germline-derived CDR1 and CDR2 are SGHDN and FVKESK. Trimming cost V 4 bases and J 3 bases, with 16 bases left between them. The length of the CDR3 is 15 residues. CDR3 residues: CASSRHSLSYYEQYF. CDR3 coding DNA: TGTGCCAGCAGCCGACATTCTTTATCCTACTACGAGCAGTACTTC.

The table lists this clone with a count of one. The CDR3 here is CASSFGAGNTGELFF. The CDR3 DNA follows: TGCGCCAGCAGCTTCGGGGCGGGGAACACCGGGGAGCTGTTTTTT. The rearrangement joins TRBV5-1 to TRBJ2-2; D is tentatively TRBD1 or TRBD2 (5 bases each). V gave up 2 bases and J gave up 1 base, with 9 bases separating them. The CDR3 runs 15 residues. CDR1 is SGHRS and CDR2 is YFSETQ in the germline V gene.

The CDR3 coding sequence is TGCAGCGTTAGGGACAACTTCAATCAGCCCCAGCATTTT. Amino acids: CSVRDNFNQPQHF. The V and J genes are TRBV29-1 and TRBJ1-5, with D tentatively TRBD1 (6 bases). The CDR3 covers 13 residues. CDR1 and CDR2 from the germline V gene are SQVTM and ANQGSEA. V gave up 5 bases and J gave up 3 bases, with 11 bases separating them.

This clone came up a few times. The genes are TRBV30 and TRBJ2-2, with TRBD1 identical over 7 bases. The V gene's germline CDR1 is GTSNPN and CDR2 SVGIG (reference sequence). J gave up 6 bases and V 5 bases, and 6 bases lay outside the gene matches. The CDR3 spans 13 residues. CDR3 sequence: CAWVSQGAGELFF. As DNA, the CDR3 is TGTGCCTGGGTCAGTCAGGGGGCCGGGGAGCTGTTTTTT.

The CDR3 reads CASSMVQNSNQPQHF. CDR3 nucleotides: TGTGCCAGTAGTATGGTCCAGAATAGCAATCAGCCCCAGCATTTT. V gene TRBV19 combines with J gene TRBJ1-5; D not certain. CDR1 and CDR2 from the germline V gene are LNHDA and SQIVND (reference sequence). There are 15 residues in the CDR3. V dropped 3 bases and J dropped 0 bases, with 9 bases sitting between them.

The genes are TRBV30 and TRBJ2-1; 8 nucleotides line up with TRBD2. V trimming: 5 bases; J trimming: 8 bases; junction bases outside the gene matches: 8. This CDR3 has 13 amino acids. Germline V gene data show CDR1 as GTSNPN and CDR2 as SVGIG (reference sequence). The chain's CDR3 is CAWAPGGFDEQFF. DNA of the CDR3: TGTGCCTGGGCCCCGGGAGGGTTCGATGAGCAGTTCTTC.

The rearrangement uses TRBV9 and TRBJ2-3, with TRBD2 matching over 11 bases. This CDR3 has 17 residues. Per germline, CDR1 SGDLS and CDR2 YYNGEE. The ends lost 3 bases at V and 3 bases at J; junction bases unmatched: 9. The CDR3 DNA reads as TGTGCCAGCAGCGCGGACGCTAGCGGGGGGTATACAGATACGCAGTATTTT. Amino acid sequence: CASSADASGGYTDTQYF.

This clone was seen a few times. As DNA, the CDR3 is TGTGCCAGCAGCTTGATGACGGGCTACAATGAGCAGTTCTTC. This codes for CASSLMTGYNEQFF. This chain uses TRBV5-6 with TRBJ2-1; D is unresolved. CDR1 is SGHDT, CDR2 YYEEEE, per germline. The CDR3 extends over 14 amino acids. V was clipped by 1 base and J by 3 bases, with 8 bases between them.